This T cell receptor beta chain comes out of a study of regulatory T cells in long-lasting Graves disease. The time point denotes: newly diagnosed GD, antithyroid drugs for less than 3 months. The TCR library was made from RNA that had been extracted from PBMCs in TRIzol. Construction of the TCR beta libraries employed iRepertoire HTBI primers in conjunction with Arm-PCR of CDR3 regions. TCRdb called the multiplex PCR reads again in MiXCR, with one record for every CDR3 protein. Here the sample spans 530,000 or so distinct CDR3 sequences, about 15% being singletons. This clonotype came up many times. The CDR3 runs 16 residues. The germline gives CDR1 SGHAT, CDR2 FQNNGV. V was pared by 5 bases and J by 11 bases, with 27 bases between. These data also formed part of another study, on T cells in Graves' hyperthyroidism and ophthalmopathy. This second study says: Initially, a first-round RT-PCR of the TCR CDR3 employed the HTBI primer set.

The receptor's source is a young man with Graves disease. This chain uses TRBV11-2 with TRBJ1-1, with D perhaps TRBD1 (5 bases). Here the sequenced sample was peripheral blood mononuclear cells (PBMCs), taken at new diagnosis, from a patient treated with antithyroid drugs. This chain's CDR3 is CASSPSAIGGTSGAFF. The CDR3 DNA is TGTGCCAGCAGCCCCTCCGCTATCGGGGGGACCAGTGGGGCTTTCTTT.